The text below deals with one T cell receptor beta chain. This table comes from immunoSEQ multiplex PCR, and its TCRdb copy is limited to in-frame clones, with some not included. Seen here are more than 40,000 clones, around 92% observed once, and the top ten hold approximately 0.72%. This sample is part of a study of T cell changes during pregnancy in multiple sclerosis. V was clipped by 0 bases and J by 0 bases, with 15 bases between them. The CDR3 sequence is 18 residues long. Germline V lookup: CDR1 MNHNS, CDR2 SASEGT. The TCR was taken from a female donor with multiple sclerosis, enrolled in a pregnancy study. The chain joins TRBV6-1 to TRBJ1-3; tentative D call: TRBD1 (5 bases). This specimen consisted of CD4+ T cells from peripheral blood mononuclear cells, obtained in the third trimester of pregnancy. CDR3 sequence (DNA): TGTGCCAGCAGTGAAGCGGTTCGACAGCGAGTCTCTGGAAACACCATATATTTT. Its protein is CASSEAVRQRVSGNTIYF.